The source of this T cell receptor (beta chain) is a study of T cell changes during pregnancy in multiple sclerosis (dated by TCRdb to the late 2010s). About the study as a whole: The study examined how the T cell repertoire changed over the course of pregnancy in women with multiple sclerosis.

Library preparation used the immunoSEQ multiplex PCR assay. TCRdb re-hosts the immuneACCESS table, in-frame sequences only. Its copies lack some clones; in the studies checked, an unresolved V gene accounts for under half of them, and the cause for the rest is not known. The sample contains roughly 70,000 clones, roughly 92% of them found a single time. The leading ten clones occupy over 1% of the sample. A note on this clone: Its antigen specificity is not known. It has no much larger one-base neighbor in the sample; base qualities were not kept.

This TCR was recovered from a female donor with multiple sclerosis, enrolled in a pregnancy study. This specimen was peripheral blood, taken in the third trimester of pregnancy.

The CDR3 in this case is CASSFQDTQYF. The bases are TGTGCCAGCAGCTTTCAGGATACGCAGTATTTT. The rearrangement joined TRBV7-9 to TRBJ2-3, with an unclear D gene assignment. CDR1 is given as SEHNR and CDR2 as FQNEAQ, both from the germline V gene (reference sequence). Including cysteine and phenylalanine, the CDR3 has 11 amino acids. Only the CDR3 portion is preserved as DNA: 33 bases, with reading frame beginning at the first base. Between the V and J ends, shortened by 3 bases and 6 bases respectively, the junction contains 4 bases.